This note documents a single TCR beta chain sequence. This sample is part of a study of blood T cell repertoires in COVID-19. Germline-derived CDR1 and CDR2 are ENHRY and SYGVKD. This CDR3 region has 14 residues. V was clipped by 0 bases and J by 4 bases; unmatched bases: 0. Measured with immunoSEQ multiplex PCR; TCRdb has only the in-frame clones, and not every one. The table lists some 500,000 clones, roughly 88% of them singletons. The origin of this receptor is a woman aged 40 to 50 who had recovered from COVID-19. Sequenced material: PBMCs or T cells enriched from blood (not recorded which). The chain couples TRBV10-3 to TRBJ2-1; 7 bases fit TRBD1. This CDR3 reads CAISESGQYNEQFF. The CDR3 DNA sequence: TGTGCCATCAGTGAGTCGGGACAGTACAATGAGCAGTTCTTC.